A selection of T cell receptor beta chains follows, all from one sample in a study of shared clonotypes between healthy human individuals. Using immunoSEQ multiplex PCR, the repertoire was profiled, and TCRdb retains in-frame clones only, with some absent. Of about 2.3 million clones listed, roughly 90% are singletons. Sequencing used naive CD4+ T cells from PBMCs. The receptor set was obtained from a man younger than 30 in good health. Some clones in this sample may be carry-over from other donors' samples. Both conserved end residues are part of each CDR3.

v_gene	j_gene	CDR3aa
TRBV7-3	TRBJ1-1	CASSLTQGTEAFF
TRBV11-3	TRBJ2-5	CASSQSLVGVGALQETQYF
TRBV6-5	TRBJ2-4	CASSYRGAKNIQYF
TRBV9	TRBJ2-1	CAGSPRTSGHNEQFF
TRBV5-4	TRBJ2-1	CASWGREGDEQFF
TRBV28	TRBJ2-3	CASNSGEADTQYF
TRBV10-3	TRBJ2-7	CATYHTSSSYEQYF
TRBV5-4	TRBJ2-4	CASSLAPEAGVKNIQYF
TRBV18	TRBJ1-2	CASSPQDRGSSGYTF
TRBV10-3	TRBJ2-3	CAISESPGGTDTQYF
TRBV4-2	TRBJ2-1	CASSPTGQGNYNEQFF
TRBV6-1	TRBJ2-3	CASSDRGGTDTQYF
TRBV6-1	TRBJ1-5	CASSEYPPARGQPQHF
TRBV9	TRBJ2-7	CASAPGQGAFEQYF
TRBV20-1	TRBJ2-7	CSASLTYEQYF
TRBV10-3	TRBJ2-7	CAIRVYKSGVEQYF
TRBV6-1	TRBJ2-7	CASSEAQVALSYEQYF
TRBV19	TRBJ2-3	CASSLREGTDTQYF
TRBV5-1	TRBJ2-2	CASSPSPGQAFTGELFF
TRBV28	TRBJ1-3	CASSPAGEVSGNTIYF
TRBV28	TRBJ2-7	CASSSGLRAARTYEQYF
TRBV5-5	TRBJ2-3	CASSLASGRADTQYF
TRBV7-9	TRBJ2-7	CASSQRTSGLYEQYF
TRBV7-3	TRBJ2-1	CASSPDRWANEQFF
TRBV5-4	TRBJ2-3	CASSLTASTDTQYF
TRBV29-1	TRBJ2-7	CSGYSGSHEQYF
TRBV9	TRBJ2-7	CASSPSPTSAYEQYF
TRBV6-5	TRBJ1-5	CASSLDRSNQPQHF
TRBV7-6	TRBJ2-1	CASSPPGTAFSYNEQFF
TRBV5-8	TRBJ2-3	CASSSTGGLDTQYF
TRBV2	TRBJ1-1	CASTGDYGTEAFF
TRBV7-9	TRBJ2-5	CASSRRTSGHQETQYF
TRBV28	TRBJ1-1	CASSLPGTEAFF
TRBV7-3	TRBJ2-3	CASSPIGLAGGGDTQYF
TRBV5-1	TRBJ1-2	CASSLEVADYGYTF
TRBV14	TRBJ2-5	CASSPRRGETQYF
TRBV28	TRBJ2-4	CASSELYGTGVAKNIQYF
TRBV27	TRBJ1-2	CASSFNILGGYTF
TRBV5-1	TRBJ2-6	CASSLTGPGANVLTF
TRBV11-1	TRBJ2-7	CASSFSGYEQYF
TRBV28	TRBJ2-7	CASSPPSGVSSYEQYF
TRBV6-1	TRBJ2-4	CASSEHRTRRTLAKNIQYF
TRBV7-6	TRBJ2-7	CASSLETSGGSYEQYF